The 14 T cell receptor beta chains below were found in one sample sequenced in a study of PD-L1 blockade in urothelial cancer. Sequencing used immunoSEQ multiplex PCR; TCRdb keeps in-frame clones, though not all of them. The sample lists over 35,000 clones; about 85% were seen once. Regarding time point: pretreatment peripheral blood. The source material was PBMCs, sampled around atezolizumab (anti-PD-L1) treatment. The receptors shown here come from an elderly man with urothelial cancer.

The chain combines TRBV4-1 with TRBJ2-1; possibly TRBD2 for D (6 bases). Trimming removed 6 bases at V and 4 bases at J, with 16 bases between. Germline V gives CDR1 MGHRA, CDR2 YSYEKL. The CDR3 runs 15 residues. CDR3 loop: CASRHSGGPYNEQFF. The CDR3, as DNA: TGCGCCAGCAGGCACTCCGGGGGACCTTACAATGAGCAGTTCTTC.

This chain joins TRBV30 and TRBJ2-7; 11 nucleotides align to TRBD2. This CDR3 region has 16 residues. Unmatched junction bases numbered 8, after V lost 0 bases and J lost 4 bases. Germline V gene lookup returns CDR1 GTSNPN and CDR2 SVGIG (reference sequence). As DNA, the CDR3 is TGTGCCTGGAGTGTAAGAACTAGCGGGGGATCTTACGAGCAGTACTTC. Protein sequence: CAWSVRTSGGSYEQYF.

This chain uses TRBV7-6 with TRBJ1-5, with 8 bases matching TRBD1. Germline loops: CDR1 SGHVS, CDR2 FNYEAQ. V gave up 1 base and J gave up 6 bases; unmatched junction bases: 2. This CDR3 contains 14 residues. CDR3 in DNA: TGTGCCAGCAGCTTAGGACAGGGGATTCAGCCCCAGCATTTT. It specifies CASSLGQGIQPQHF.

The chain has TRBV28 and TRBJ1-3, with D possibly TRBD1 on 5 matching bases. V lost 5 bases and J lost 4, with 21 bases in between. The CDR3 sequence is 17 residues long. Germline V gives CDR1 MDHEN, CDR2 SYDVKM. CDR3 residues: CASSAYAGIQTGNTIYF. CDR3 DNA: TGTGCCAGCAGTGCCTACGCAGGGATACAAACGGGAAACACCATATATTTT.

This sequence joins TRBV5-4 and TRBJ1-2; TRBD1 is a possible D gene (6 bases). Germline V gene lookup returns CDR1 SGHNT and CDR2 YYREEE (reference sequence). V lost 8 bases to trimming and J lost 1 base, with 9 bases between them. The CDR3 runs 12 residues. The CDR3 sequence is CASAQGNYGYTF. The CDR3 region has the DNA TGTGCCAGTGCACAGGGTAACTATGGCTACACCTTC.

This chain connects TRBV7-2 to TRBJ1-2; D possibly corresponds to TRBD1 (5 bases). The CDR3 is made up of 13 amino acids. Per the germline V gene, CDR1 is SGHTA and CDR2 is FQGNSA. Trimming shortened V by 2 bases and J by 4 bases, and 8 bases separated the two germline ends. The CDR3, as DNA: TGTGCCAGCAGCTTACCAGGGTCCTATGGCTACACCTTC. Translating it yields CASSLPGSYGYTF.

Here the CDR3 reads CASSQDLSQGITLYGYTF. CDR3 bases: TGCGCCAGCAGCCAAGATTTAAGCCAGGGGATAACTCTCTATGGCTACACCTTC. The J gene is TRBJ1-2, the V gene TRBV4-3, with D perhaps matching TRBD1 (6 bases). The ends were cut back, 0 bases at V and 4 bases at J, with 21 bases in the middle. From germline, CDR1 is LGHNA and CDR2 YSLEER. The CDR3 extends over 18 amino acids.

The rearrangement links TRBV6-5 to TRBJ1-2; 9 bases fit TRBD1. This CDR3 region has 14 residues. V lost 6 bases, J lost 4 bases, and 6 bases stayed unmatched. CDR1 and CDR2 from the germline V gene are MNHEY and SVGAGI. In DNA, the CDR3 is TGTGCCAGCAGGGCGACAGGGGGAGGCTATGGCTACACCTTC. It translates to CASRATGGGYGYTF.

V is TRBV2 and J is TRBJ2-3; a weak D match, TRBD2 (5 bases). Trimming pared 6 bases from V and 6 bases from J, leaving 10 bases between. The CDR3 covers 12 residues. From germline, CDR1 is SNHLY and CDR2 FYNNEI. CDR3 in amino acids: CASREDTDTQYF. CDR3 in DNA: TGTGCCAGCAGGGAGGATACCGATACGCAGTATTTT.

The J gene is TRBJ2-1, the V gene TRBV5-4; D is unresolved. Trimming cost V 3 bases and J 4 bases, with 14 bases left between them. The CDR3 length is 15 residues. Germline assignment: CDR1 SGHNT and CDR2 YYREEE (reference sequence). CDR3 region: CASSSRLDSYNEQFF. CDR3 bases: TGTGCCAGCAGCTCCCGACTGGATTCTTACAATGAGCAGTTCTTC. Full variable domain (rest looked up from reference TRBV5-4 and TRBJ2-1): ETGVTQSPTHLIKTRGQQVTLRCSSQSGHNTVSWYQQALGQGPQFIFQYYREEENGRGNFPPRFSGLQFPNYSSELNVNALELDDSALYLCASSSRLDSYNEQFFGPGTRLTVL.

CDR3: CASSQGRTDTQYF. CDR3 sequence (DNA): TGTGCCAGCAGTCAGGGTCGCACAGATACGCAGTATTTT. The genes are TRBV6-5 and TRBJ2-3; D might be TRBD1 (5 bases). Germline lookup yields CDR1 MNHEY and CDR2 SVGAGI. This CDR3 has 13 residues. Trimming took 5 bases from V and 1 from J, leaving 7 bases between them.

V usage is TRBV6-5 and J usage is TRBJ2-7; D perhaps matches TRBD1 (6 bases). This CDR3 contains 15 residues. CDR1 MNHEY and CDR2 SVGAGI come from the germline V gene. Trimming took off 6 bases at V and 4 bases at J, with 19 bases between the two ends. The chain's CDR3 is CASSGTRQVPYEQYF. In nucleotides, the CDR3 is TGTGCCAGCAGCGGTACGAGACAGGTTCCTTACGAGCAGTACTTC.

V is TRBV28 and J is TRBJ2-3; D might be TRBD1 (6 bases). The germline V and J ends were trimmed by 5 bases and 4 bases, with 10 bases remaining between them. Germline assignment: CDR1 MDHEN and CDR2 SYDVKM. The CDR3 loop spans 13 amino acids. CDR3 DNA sequence: TGTGCCAGCAGTGGAAACAGGGCAGATACGCAGTATTTT. Its translation: CASSGNRADTQYF.

The J gene is TRBJ1-4, the V gene TRBV9; 7 positions agree with TRBD1. In germline, CDR1 is SGDLS, CDR2 YYNGEE. There are 16 residues in the CDR3. V lost 0 bases, J lost 4 bases, and 6 bases stayed unmatched. The CDR3 coding sequence is TGTGCCAGCAGCGTAGGGGACAGTGCTATTAATGAAAAACTGTTTTTT. Amino acid sequence: CASSVGDSAINEKLFF.